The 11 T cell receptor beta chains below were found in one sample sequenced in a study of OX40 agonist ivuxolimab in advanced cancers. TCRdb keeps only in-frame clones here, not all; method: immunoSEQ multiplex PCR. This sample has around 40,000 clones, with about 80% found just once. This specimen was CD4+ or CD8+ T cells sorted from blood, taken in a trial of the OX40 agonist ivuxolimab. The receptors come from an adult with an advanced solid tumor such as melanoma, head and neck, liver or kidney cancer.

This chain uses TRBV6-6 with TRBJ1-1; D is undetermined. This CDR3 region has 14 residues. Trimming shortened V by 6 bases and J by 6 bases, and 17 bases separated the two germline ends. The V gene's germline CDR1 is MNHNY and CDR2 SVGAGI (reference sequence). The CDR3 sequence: CASRPTEVGSEAFF. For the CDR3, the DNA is TGTGCCAGCAGACCTACGGAGGTAGGGTCTGAAGCTTTCTTT.

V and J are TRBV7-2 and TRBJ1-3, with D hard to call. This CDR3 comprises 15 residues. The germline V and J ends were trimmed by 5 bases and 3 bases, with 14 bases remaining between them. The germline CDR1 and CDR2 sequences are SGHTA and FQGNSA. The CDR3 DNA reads TGTGCCAGCAGCCAAGAAGCATTAAGTGGAAACACCATATATTTT. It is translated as CASSQEALSGNTIYF.

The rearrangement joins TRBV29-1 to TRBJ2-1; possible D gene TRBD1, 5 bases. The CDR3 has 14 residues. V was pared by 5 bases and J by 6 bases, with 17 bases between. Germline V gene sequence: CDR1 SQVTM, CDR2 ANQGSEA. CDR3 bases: TGCAGCGTTCGTGGCAGGGCTGGAGCCAATGAGCAGTTCTTC. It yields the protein CSVRGRAGANEQFF.

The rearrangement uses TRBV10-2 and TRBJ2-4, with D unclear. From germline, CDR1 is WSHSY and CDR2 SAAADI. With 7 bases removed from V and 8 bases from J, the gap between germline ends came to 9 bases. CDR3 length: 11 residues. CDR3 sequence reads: CASTDRDIQYF. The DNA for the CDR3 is TGCGCCAGCACGGACCGGGACATTCAGTACTTC.

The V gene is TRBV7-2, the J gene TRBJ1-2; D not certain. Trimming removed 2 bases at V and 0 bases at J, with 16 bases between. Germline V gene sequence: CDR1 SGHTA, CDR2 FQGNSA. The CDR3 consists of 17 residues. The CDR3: CASSLIPIGLANYGYTF. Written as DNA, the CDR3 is TGTGCCAGCAGCTTAATCCCCATCGGATTAGCTAACTATGGCTACACCTTC. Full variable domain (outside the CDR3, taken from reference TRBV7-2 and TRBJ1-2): GAGVSQSPSNKVTEKGKDVELRCDPISGHTALYWYRQSLGQGLEFLIYFQGNSAPDKSGLPSDRFSAERTGGSVSTLTIQRTQQEDSAVYLCASSLIPIGLANYGYTFGSGTRLTVV.

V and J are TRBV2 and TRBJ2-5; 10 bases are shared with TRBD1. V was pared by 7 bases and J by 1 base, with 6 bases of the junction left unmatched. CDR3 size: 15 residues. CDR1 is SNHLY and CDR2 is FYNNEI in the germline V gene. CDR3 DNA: TGTGCCAGCACCCTGGACAGGGGGAGCCAAGAGACCCAGTACTTC. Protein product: CASTLDRGSQETQYF.

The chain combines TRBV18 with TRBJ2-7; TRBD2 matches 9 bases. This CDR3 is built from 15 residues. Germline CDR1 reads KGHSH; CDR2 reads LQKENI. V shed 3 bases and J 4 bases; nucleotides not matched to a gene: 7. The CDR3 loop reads CASSPGSGSMYEQYF. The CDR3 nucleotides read TGTGCCAGCTCACCGGGTAGCGGGAGTATGTACGAGCAGTACTTC.

CDR3 in amino acids: CASSPVVGVEAFF. In DNA form, the CDR3 reads TGTGCCAGCAGCCCCGTAGTCGGGGTTGAGGCTTTCTTT. The gene calls are TRBV7-3 and TRBJ1-1; unclear D gene. Trimming took 5 bases from V and 11 from J, leaving 18 bases between them. Germline CDR1 is SGHTA and CDR2 is FQGTGA. This CDR3 has 13 residues.

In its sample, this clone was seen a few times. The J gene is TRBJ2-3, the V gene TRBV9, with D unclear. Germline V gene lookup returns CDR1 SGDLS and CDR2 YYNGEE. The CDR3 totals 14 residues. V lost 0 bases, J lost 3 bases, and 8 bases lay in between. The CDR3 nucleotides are TGTGCCAGCAGCGTAGGAGCCTATACAGATACGCAGTATTTT. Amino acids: CASSVGAYTDTQYF.

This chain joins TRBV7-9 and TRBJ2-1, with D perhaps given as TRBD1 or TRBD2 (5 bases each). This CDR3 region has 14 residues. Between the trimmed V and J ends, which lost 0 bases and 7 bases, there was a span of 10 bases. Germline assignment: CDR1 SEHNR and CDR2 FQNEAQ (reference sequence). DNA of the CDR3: TGTGCCAGCAGCTTAGCGGGGGTAGTAAATGAGCAGTTCTTC. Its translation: CASSLAGVVNEQFF.

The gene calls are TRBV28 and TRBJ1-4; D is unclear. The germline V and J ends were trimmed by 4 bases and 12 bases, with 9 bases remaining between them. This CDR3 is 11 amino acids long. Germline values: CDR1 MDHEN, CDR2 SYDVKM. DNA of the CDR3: TGTGCCAGCAGTTCCGAGGTTCAACTGTTTTTT. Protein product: CASSSEVQLFF.